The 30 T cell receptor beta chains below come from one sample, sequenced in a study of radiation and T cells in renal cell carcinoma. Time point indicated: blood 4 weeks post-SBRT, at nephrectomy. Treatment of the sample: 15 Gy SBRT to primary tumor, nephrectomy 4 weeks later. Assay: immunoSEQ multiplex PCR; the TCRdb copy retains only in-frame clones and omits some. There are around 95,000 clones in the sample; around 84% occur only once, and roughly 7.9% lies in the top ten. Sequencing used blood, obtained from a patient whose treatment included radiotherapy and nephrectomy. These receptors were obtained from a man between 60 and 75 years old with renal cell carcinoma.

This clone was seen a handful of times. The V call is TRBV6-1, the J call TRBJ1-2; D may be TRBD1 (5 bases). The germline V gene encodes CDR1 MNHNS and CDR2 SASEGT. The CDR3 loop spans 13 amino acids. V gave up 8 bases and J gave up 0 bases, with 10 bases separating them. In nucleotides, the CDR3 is TGTGCCAGCGACGTGGGGGCTAACTATGGCTACACCTTC. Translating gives CASDVGANYGYTF.

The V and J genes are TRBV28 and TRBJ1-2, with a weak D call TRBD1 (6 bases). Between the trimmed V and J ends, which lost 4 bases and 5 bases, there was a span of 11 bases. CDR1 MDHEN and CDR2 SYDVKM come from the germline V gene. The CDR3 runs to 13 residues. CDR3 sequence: CASSSQGKYGYTF. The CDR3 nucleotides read TGTGCCAGCAGTTCTCAGGGGAAGTATGGCTACACCTTC.

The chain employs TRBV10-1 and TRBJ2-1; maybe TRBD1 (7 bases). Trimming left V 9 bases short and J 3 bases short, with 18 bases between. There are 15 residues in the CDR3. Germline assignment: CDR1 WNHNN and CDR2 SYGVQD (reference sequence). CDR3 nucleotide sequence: TGCGCCAGGGCGATAAACAGGGGAGGCTACAATGAGCAGTTCTTC. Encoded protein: CARAINRGGYNEQFF.

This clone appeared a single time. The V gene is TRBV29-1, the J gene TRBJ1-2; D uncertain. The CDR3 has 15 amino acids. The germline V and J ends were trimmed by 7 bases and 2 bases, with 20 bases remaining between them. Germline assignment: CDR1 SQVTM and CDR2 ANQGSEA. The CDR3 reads CSAFFPRAPNYGYTF. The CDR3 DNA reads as TGCAGCGCCTTCTTTCCTCGGGCCCCCAACTATGGCTACACCTTC.

The CDR3 protein is CASSLRGDQPQHF. Here the CDR3 DNA reads TGCGCCAGCAGCTTAAGGGGAGATCAGCCCCAGCATTTT. V usage is TRBV5-1 and J usage is TRBJ1-5; TRBD1 might be the D (5 bases). Trimming cost V 2 bases and J 5 bases, with 8 bases left between them. This CDR3 has 13 residues. Germline CDR1 and CDR2: SGHRS and YFSETQ. Filled out from reference TRBV5-1 and TRBJ1-5, the complete variable domain reads KAGVTQTPRYLIKTRGQQVTLSCSPISGHRSVSWYQQTPGQGLQFLFEYFSETQRNKGNFPGRFSGRQFSNSRSEMNVSTLELGDSALYLCASSLRGDQPQHFGDGTRLSIL.

CDR3 DNA: TGTGCCAGCAGCAAAACCAAAGGGGCTAGCGGGATTGGTGGCGGGGAGCTGTTTTTT. This translates into CASSKTKGASGIGGGELFF. J is TRBJ2-2 and V is TRBV5-4, with 9 bases that match TRBD2. CDR3 length equals 19 residues. Trimming took 4 bases from V and 7 from J; bases not matched to a gene: 20. Germline lookup yields CDR1 SGHNT and CDR2 YYREEE (reference sequence).

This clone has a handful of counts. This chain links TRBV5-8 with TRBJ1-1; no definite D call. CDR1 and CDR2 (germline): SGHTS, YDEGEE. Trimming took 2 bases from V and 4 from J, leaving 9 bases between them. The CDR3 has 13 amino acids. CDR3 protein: CASSFLGRTEAFF. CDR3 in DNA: TGTGCCAGCAGCTTTCTGGGTCGCACTGAAGCTTTCTTT.

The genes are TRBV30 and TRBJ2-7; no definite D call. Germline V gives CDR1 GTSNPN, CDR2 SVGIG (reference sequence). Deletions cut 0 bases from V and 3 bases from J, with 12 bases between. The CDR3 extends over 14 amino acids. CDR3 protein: CAWSVRFVNYEQYF. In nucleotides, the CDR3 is TGTGCCTGGAGTGTACGTTTTGTAAACTACGAGCAGTACTTC.

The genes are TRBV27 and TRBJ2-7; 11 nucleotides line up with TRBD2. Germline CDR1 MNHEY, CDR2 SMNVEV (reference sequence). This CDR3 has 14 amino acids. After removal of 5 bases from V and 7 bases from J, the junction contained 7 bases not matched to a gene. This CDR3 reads CASSRTSGSGEQYF. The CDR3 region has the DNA TGTGCCAGCAGTAGGACTAGCGGGTCGGGGGAGCAGTACTTC.

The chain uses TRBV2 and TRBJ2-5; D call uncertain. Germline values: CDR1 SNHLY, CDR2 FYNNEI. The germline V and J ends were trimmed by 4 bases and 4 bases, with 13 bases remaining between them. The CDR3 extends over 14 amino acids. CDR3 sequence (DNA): TGTGCCAGCAGTGTTAACGGCCCGGGAGAGACCCAGTACTTC. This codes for CASSVNGPGETQYF. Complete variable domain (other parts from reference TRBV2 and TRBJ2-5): EPEVTQTPSHQVTQMGQEVILRCVPISNHLYFYWYRQILGQKVEFLVSFYNNEISEKSEIFDDQFSVERPDGSNFTLKIRSTKLEDSAMYFCASSVNGPGETQYFGPGTRLLVL.

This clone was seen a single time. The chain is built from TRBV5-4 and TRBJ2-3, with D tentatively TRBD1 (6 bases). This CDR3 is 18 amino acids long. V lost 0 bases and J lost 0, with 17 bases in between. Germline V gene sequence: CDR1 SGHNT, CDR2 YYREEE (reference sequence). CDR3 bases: TGTGCCAGCAGCTTGGGATACAGGGTACCCTCTAGCACAGATACGCAGTATTTT. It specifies CASSLGYRVPSSTDTQYF.

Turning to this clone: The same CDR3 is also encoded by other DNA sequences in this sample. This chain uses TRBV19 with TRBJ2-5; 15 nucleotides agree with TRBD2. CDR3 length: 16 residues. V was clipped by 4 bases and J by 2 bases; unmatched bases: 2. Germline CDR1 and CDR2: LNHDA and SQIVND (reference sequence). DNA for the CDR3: TGTGCCAGTAGTACAGGACTAGCGGGAGGGCAAGAGACCCAGTACTTC. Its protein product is CASSTGLAGGQETQYF.

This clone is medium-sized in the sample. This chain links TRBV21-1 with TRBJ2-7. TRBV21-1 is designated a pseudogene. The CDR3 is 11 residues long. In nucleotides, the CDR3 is TGTGCCAGCAGCAAAACCTACGAGCAGTACTTC. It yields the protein CASSKTYEQYF.

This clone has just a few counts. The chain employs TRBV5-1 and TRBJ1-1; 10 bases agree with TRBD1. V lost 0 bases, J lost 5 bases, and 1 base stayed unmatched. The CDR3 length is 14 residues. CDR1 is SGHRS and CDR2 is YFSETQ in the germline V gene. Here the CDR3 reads CASSLGTGGTEAFF. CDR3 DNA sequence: TGCGCCAGCAGCTTGGGGACAGGGGGGACTGAAGCTTTCTTT.

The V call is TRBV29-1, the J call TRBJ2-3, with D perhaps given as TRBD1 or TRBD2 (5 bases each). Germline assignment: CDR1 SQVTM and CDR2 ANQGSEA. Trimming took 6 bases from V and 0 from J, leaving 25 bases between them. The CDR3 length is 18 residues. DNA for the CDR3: TGCAGCGTGGACAACAGGTCCGGGACGGGCACTAGCACAGATACGCAGTATTTT. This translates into CSVDNRSGTGTSTDTQYF.

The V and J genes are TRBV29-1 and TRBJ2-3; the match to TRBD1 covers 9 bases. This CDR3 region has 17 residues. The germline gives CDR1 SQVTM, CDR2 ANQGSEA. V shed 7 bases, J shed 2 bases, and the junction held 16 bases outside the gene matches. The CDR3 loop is CSASLTTGGSLTDTQYF. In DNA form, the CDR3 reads TGCAGCGCCTCACTTACGACAGGGGGTTCTCTCACAGATACGCAGTATTTT.

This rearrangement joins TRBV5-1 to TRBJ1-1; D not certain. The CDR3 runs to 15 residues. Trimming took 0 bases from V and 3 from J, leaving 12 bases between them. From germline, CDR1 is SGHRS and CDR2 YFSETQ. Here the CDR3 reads CASSLARTADTEAFF. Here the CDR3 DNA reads TGCGCCAGCAGCTTGGCCCGGACCGCGGACACTGAAGCTTTCTTT.

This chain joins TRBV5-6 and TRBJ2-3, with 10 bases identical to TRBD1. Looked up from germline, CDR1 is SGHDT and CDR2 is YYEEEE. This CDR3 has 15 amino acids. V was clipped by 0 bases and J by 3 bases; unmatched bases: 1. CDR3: CASSLGQGATDTQYF. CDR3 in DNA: TGTGCCAGCAGCTTGGGACAGGGGGCAACAGATACGCAGTATTTT.

CDR3 loop: CASSMEAGSGELFF. The CDR3 DNA is TGTGCCAGTAGTATGGAGGCAGGGAGCGGGGAGCTGTTTTTT. V and J are TRBV19 and TRBJ2-2, with D perhaps being TRBD1 or TRBD2 (5 bases each). The CDR3 covers 14 residues. Looked up from germline, CDR1 is LNHDA and CDR2 is SQIVND (reference sequence). V was pared by 3 bases and J by 7 bases, with 12 bases between.

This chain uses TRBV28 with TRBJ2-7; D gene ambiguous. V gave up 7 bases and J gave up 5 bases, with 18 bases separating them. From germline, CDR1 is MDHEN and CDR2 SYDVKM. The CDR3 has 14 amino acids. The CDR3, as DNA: TGTGCCAGCACTAACCGGGTCGTTGAGAACGAGCAGTACTTC. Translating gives CASTNRVVENEQYF.

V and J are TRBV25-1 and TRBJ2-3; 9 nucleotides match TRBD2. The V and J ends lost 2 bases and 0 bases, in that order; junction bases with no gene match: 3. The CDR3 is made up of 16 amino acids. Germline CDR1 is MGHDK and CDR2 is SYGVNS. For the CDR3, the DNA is TGTGCCAGCAGTGAAGGACTAGCGTCTAGCACAGATACGCAGTATTTT. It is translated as CASSEGLASSTDTQYF.

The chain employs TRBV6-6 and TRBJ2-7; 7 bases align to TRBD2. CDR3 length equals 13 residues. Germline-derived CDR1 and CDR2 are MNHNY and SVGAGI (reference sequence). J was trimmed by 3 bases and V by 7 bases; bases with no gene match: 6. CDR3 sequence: CASKLADIYEQYF. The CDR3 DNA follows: TGTGCCAGCAAGCTAGCGGATATCTACGAGCAGTACTTC.

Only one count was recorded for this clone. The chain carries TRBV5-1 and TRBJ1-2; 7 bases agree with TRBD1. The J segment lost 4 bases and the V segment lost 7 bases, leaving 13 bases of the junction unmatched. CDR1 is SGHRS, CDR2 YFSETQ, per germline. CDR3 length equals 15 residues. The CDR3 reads CASGIIGDSAYGYTF. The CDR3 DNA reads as TGCGCCAGCGGAATCATAGGGGACAGTGCCTATGGCTACACCTTC.

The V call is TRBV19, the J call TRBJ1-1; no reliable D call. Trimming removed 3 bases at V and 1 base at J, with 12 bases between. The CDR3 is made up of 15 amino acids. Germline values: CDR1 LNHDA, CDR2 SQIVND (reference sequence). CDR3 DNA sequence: TGTGCCAGTAGTATCCCAGGCTCACCGAACACTGAAGCTTTCTTT. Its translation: CASSIPGSPNTEAFF.

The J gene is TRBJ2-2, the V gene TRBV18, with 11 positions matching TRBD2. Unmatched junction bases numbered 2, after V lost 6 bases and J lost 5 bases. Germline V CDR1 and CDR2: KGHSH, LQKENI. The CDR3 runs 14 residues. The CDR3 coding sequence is TGTGCCAGCTCTCGGACTAGCGGGACCGGGGAGCTGTTTTTT. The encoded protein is CASSRTSGTGELFF.

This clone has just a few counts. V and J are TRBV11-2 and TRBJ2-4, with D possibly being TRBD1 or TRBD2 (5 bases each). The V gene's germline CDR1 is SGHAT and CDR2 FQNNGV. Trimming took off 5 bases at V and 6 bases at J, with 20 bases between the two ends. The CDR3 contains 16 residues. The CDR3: CASSGTAGGPLNIQYF. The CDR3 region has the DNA TGTGCCAGCAGCGGGACCGCTGGGGGACCCCTAAACATTCAGTACTTC.

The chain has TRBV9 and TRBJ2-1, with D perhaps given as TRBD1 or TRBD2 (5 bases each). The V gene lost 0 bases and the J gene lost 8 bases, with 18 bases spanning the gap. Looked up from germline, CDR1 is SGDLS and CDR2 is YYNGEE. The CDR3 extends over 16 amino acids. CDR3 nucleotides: TGTGCCAGCAGCGTAGGGCCTGGCGAGGGGAGCGATGAGCAGTTCTTC. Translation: CASSVGPGEGSDEQFF.

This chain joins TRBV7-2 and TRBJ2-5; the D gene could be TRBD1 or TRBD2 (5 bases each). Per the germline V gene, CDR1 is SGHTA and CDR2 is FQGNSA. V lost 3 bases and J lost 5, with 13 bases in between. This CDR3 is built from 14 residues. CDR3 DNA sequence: TGTGCCAGCAGCTTGTCGAACTGGGGGGAGACCCAGTACTTC. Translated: CASSLSNWGETQYF.

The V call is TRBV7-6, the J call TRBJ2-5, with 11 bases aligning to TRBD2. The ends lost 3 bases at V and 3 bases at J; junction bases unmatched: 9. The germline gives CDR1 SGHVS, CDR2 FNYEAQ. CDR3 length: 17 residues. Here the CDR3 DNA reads TGTGCCAGCAGCTTCTTCACTAGCGGGAGTTACGAAGAGACCCAGTACTTC. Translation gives CASSFFTSGSYEETQYF.

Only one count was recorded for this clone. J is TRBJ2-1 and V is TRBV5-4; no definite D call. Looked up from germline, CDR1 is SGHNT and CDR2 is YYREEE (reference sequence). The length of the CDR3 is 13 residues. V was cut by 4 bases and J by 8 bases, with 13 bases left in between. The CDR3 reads CASSPLSRDEQFF. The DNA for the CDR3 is TGTGCCAGCAGCCCATTATCCCGGGATGAGCAGTTCTTC.